This T cell receptor (beta chain) was sequenced for a study of blood T cell repertoires in COVID-19. About the research overall: Sample material is recorded as cDNA or gDNA derived from T cells, B-cell-depleted T cells, or PBMCs.

The germline V gene encodes CDR1 KGHDR and CDR2 SFDVKD. V was clipped by 3 bases and J by 2 bases, with 18 bases between them. The CDR3 contains 17 residues. This clone has a handful of counts. Authors' data handling: Estimated nucleated cell counts came from reference gene primer amplification. The table came from immunoSEQ multiplex PCR; TCRdb's copy has only in-frame clones and leaves some out. V and J calls and clone size are copied from that table; D and trimming were computed from the DNA. Of some 310,000 clones in the sample, about nine tenths are singletons; the top ten hold 1%. This receptor was taken from a middle-aged man with active or convalescent COVID-19. Source material: peripheral blood. The chain carries TRBV24-1 and TRBJ1-2; no firm D call. CDR3 protein: CATSDGSQGGRNYGYTF. In DNA form, the CDR3 reads TGTGCCACCAGTGATGGCAGCCAAGGAGGGAGGAACTATGGCTACACCTTC.